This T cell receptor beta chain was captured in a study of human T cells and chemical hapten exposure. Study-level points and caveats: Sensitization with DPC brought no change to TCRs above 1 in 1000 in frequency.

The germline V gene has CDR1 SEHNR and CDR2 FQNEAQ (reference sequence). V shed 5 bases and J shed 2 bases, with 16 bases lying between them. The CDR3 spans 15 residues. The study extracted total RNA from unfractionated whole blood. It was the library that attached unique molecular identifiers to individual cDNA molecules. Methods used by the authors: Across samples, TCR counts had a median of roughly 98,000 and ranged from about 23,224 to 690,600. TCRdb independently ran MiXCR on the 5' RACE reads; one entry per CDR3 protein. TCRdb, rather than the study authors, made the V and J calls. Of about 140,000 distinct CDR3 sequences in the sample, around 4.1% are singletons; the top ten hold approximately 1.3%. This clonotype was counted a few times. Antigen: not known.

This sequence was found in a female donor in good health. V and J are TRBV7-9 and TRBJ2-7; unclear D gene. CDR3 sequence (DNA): TGTGCCAGCAGCCCCATTGACACAGCAACCTACGAGCAGTACTTC. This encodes CASSPIDTATYEQYF.